These T cell receptor beta chains were read from a single sample in a study of T cell responses to AZD1222 COVID-19 vaccine. Repertoires were generated with immunoSEQ multiplex PCR, while TCRdb's copy carries only in-frame clones and drops some. The sample shows roughly 130,000 clones, just over 85% of them seen only once. The input for sequencing was peripheral blood, taken on day 0 of AZD1222 vaccination. The receptors originated from an adult in good health. CDR3s leave out the opening cysteine and the closing phenylalanine or tryptophan.

CDR3 length | J gene | V gene | CDR3 protein
14 | TRBJ2-5 | TRBV9 | ASSVAGADYQETQY
14 | TRBJ2-7 | TRBV4-1 | ASSQGWGLASYEQY
13 | TRBJ2-2 | TRBV5-1 | ASSLESFNTGELF
12 | TRBJ1-1 | TRBV6-6 | ASSYPNPGTEAF
11 | TRBJ2-5 | TRBV5-1 | ASSPTGLETQY
12 | TRBJ1-3 | TRBV28 | ASSLPSSGNTIY
14 | TRBJ1-1 | TRBV19 | ASRSRTGPLNTEAF
11 | TRBJ2-7 | TRBV29-1 | SVEPGQGHEQY
11 | TRBJ2-7 | TRBV5-1 | ASSPPGPGEQY
13 | TRBJ2-5 | TRBV6-2/TRBV6-3 | ASSYSLAGRETQY
11 | TRBJ1-1 | TRBV11-3 | ASSPNVGTEAF
12 | TRBJ2-7 | TRBV4-2 | ASSQDSGAGEQY
12 | TRBJ1-5 | TRBV28 | ASSLSGQGQPQH
17 | TRBJ2-7 | TRBV28 | ASSYGILADSHGNYEQY
16 | TRBJ2-6 | TRBV19 | ASRPRRQDLSGANVLT
14 | TRBJ1-2 | TRBV19 | ASRPVGGAGGNGYT
10 | TRBJ2-5 | TRBV30 | AWRSGNETQY
13 | TRBJ1-1 | TRBV5-1 | ASSPLERGVTEAF
11 | TRBJ2-7 | TRBV3-1/TRBV3-2 | ASSRHDNYEQY
7 | TRBJ2-1 | TRBV10-3 | AIGNEQF
13 | TRBJ2-7 | TRBV14 | ASSQDEALPYEQY
12 | TRBJ1-2 | TRBV5-1 | ASSLRGEEYGYT
13 | TRBJ2-3 | TRBV19 | ASRAAYSSTDTQY